Presented here are 17 T cell receptor beta chains from one specimen sequenced in a study of response to subunit inactivated influenza vaccine. TCRdb processed the RT-PCR reads anew with MiXCR; each CDR3 protein has one entry. The sample carries around 540,000 distinct CDR3 sequences, 12% recorded once. The sample here was PBMCs from blood, taken on the day of vaccination. The receptors derive from a man aged 50-60 years who received an inactivated influenza vaccine.

This clonotype was recorded at least ten times. The chain combines TRBV19 with TRBJ2-1, with TRBD1 matching 7 bases. The CDR3 has 16 amino acids. V was pared by 5 bases and J by 0 bases, with 7 bases of the junction left unmatched. Germline V CDR1 and CDR2: LNHDA, SQIVND (reference sequence). CDR3 coding DNA: TGTGCCAGTAGTCCCCGGACAGGCCGCTCCTACAATGAGCAGTTCTTC. Protein sequence: CASSPRTGRSYNEQFF.

This clonotype was detected only a few times. The chain is built from TRBV20-1 and TRBJ2-7, with D possibly TRBD2 on 6 matching bases. This CDR3 contains 11 residues. Germline-derived CDR1 and CDR2 are DFQATT and SNEGSKA (reference sequence). Trimming pared 2 bases from V and 7 bases from J, leaving 9 bases between. The CDR3 reads CSARSGVEQYF. The CDR3 bases are TGCAGTGCTAGATCGGGGGTAGAGCAGTACTTC.

This clonotype was counted a few times. The rearrangement links TRBV30 to TRBJ2-1; D gene uncertain. There are 14 residues in the CDR3. Germline CDR1 reads GTSNPN; CDR2 reads SVGIG (reference sequence). The V and J ends lost 6 bases and 2 bases respectively, with 14 bases between them. The CDR3 region is CACSNRYPYNEQFF. CDR3 bases: TGTGCCTGTTCCAACAGATACCCCTACAATGAGCAGTTCTTC.

The chain has TRBV5-5 and TRBJ1-1; a weak D match, TRBD1 (5 bases). CDR1 and CDR2 from the germline V gene are SGHKS and YYEKEE (reference sequence). Trimming removed 3 bases from V and 5 bases from J, with 8 bases in between. This CDR3 is 12 amino acids long. DNA for the CDR3: TGTGCCAGCAGCTGGTGGGGGACTGAAGCTTTCTTT. Its protein is CASSWWGTEAFF.

The V gene is TRBV12-3 or TRBV12-4, the J gene TRBJ2-7; 9 positions agree with TRBD1. Trimming removed 1 base from V and 2 bases from J; junction bases left unmatched: 9. This CDR3 is 17 amino acids long. This CDR3 reads CASSLDRGRGSPYEQYF. The DNA for the CDR3 is TGTGCCAGCAGTTTAGACAGGGGGCGAGGTTCCCCCTACGAGCAGTACTTC.

The rearrangement joins TRBV5-1 to TRBJ2-3; D possibly matches TRBD1 or TRBD2 (6 bases each). Germline CDR1 reads SGHRS; CDR2 reads YFSETQ. The CDR3 has 14 amino acids. Trimming shortened V by 2 bases and J by 3 bases, and 10 bases separated the two germline ends. The DNA of the CDR3 is TGCGCCAGCAGCTTAGGGGGGCAGACAGATACGCAGTATTTT. Encoded protein: CASSLGGQTDTQYF.

Ten or more counts support this clonotype. This CDR3 reads CASRTRAPDTQYF. CDR3 in DNA: TGTGCCAGCAGGACAAGAGCACCAGATACGCAGTATTTT. This chain links TRBV18 with TRBJ2-3, with D possibly matching TRBD1 (5 bases). The CDR3 loop spans 13 amino acids. The V and J ends lost 8 bases and 4 bases respectively, with 13 bases between them. The V gene's germline CDR1 is KGHSH and CDR2 LQKENI.

V and J are TRBV5-4 and TRBJ2-5, with 7 nucleotides matching TRBD2. J was trimmed by 3 bases and V by 3 bases; bases with no gene match: 8. The CDR3 is made up of 15 amino acids. Germline CDR1 is SGHNT and CDR2 is YYREEE (reference sequence). The CDR3 region has the DNA TGTGCCAGCAGCTCCTCTAGCGGAAGTAAAGAGACCCAGTACTTC. Its protein is CASSSSSGSKETQYF.

This clonotype was detected many times. This rearrangement joins TRBV5-1 to TRBJ2-2; maybe TRBD1 (5 bases). CDR1 is SGHRS and CDR2 is YFSETQ in the germline V gene. The CDR3 is 16 amino acids. The V end lost 2 bases, the J end lost 2 bases, and 13 bases lay between the germline ends. The CDR3 DNA follows: TGCGCCAGCAGCTTACCAGGGTCGGCAAACACCGGGGAGCTGTTTTTT. Residues: CASSLPGSANTGELFF.

J is TRBJ2-1 and V is TRBV15; perhaps TRBD1 as D (6 bases). The CDR3 consists of 14 residues. CDR1 LNHNV and CDR2 YYDKDF come from the germline V gene (reference sequence). Deletions cut 1 base from V and 7 bases from J, with 11 bases between. CDR3 bases: TGTGCCACCAGCAGAGGGAACAGGGTGAATGAGCAGTTCTTC. Encoded protein: CATSRGNRVNEQFF.

This clonotype was seen ten or more times. The V call is TRBV11-2, the J call TRBJ2-2; D possibly corresponds to TRBD1 (6 bases). The CDR3 loop spans 15 amino acids. The V gene's germline CDR1 is SGHAT and CDR2 FQNNGV. V gave up 5 bases and J gave up 4 bases, with 14 bases separating them. Here the CDR3 DNA reads TGTGCCAGCAGCCCAACCGGGACATTCACCGGGGAGCTGTTTTTT. It yields the protein CASSPTGTFTGELFF.

This clonotype turned up a few times. The chain combines TRBV7-9 with TRBJ2-3, with D maybe TRBD2 (6 bases). The CDR3 contains 16 residues. V lost 0 bases, J lost 1 base, and 11 bases lay in between. Germline loops: CDR1 SEHNR, CDR2 FQNEAQ (reference sequence). Here the CDR3 DNA reads TGTGCCAGCAGCTTAGCGCCAGCGGGTCGCACAGATACGCAGTATTTT. This gives the protein CASSLAPAGRTDTQYF.

The chain links TRBV4-2 to TRBJ2-3; 9 bases align to TRBD1. The germline CDR1 and CDR2 sequences are LGHNA and YNFKEQ. V shed 3 bases and J 4 bases; nucleotides not matched to a gene: 11. CDR3 length equals 17 residues. CDR3 loop: CASSQESDRGFPDTQYF. The CDR3 DNA reads as TGTGCCAGCAGCCAGGAGTCGGACAGGGGTTTCCCAGATACGCAGTATTTT.

The V gene is TRBV28, the J gene TRBJ2-2; D is possibly TRBD2 (5 bases). This CDR3 contains 14 residues. Trimming cost V 8 bases and J 6 bases, with 16 bases left between them. Germline loops: CDR1 MDHEN, CDR2 SYDVKM. CDR3 nucleotides: TGTGCCAGCTCTACGGGGTCCGGCTCCGGGGAGCTGTTTTTT. Its translation is CASSTGSGSGELFF.

V and J are TRBV5-1 and TRBJ2-7; possible D gene TRBD2, 6 bases. V was trimmed by 3 bases and J by 9 bases, leaving 16 bases between them. This CDR3 has 13 amino acids. The V gene's germline CDR1 is SGHRS and CDR2 YFSETQ. This chain's CDR3 is CASSWDLGSRQYF. In nucleotides, the CDR3 is TGCGCCAGCAGCTGGGACTTAGGGTCGAGGCAGTACTTC.

The gene calls are TRBV12-3 or TRBV12-4 and TRBJ2-2; D unclear. Trimming pared 3 bases from V and 5 bases from J, leaving 7 bases between. CDR3 length equals 13 residues. The DNA of the CDR3 is TGTGCCAGCAGTTTTCAGCAGACCGGGGAGCTGTTTTTT. It is translated as CASSFQQTGELFF.

In this sample, this clonotype turned up many times. This chain uses TRBV4-2 with TRBJ2-3; TRBD2 aligns across 7 bases. Germline lookup yields CDR1 LGHNA and CDR2 YNFKEQ. Trimming removed 4 bases from V and 4 bases from J; junction bases left unmatched: 8. The CDR3 runs 15 residues. This chain's CDR3 is CASSLSAGSADTQYF. CDR3 bases: TGTGCCAGCAGCCTCTCAGCGGGGAGCGCAGATACGCAGTATTTT.